This TCR beta chain emerged from a study of blood T cells in healthy people across ages. V was trimmed by 0 bases and J by 0 bases, leaving 9 bases between them. Germline CDR1 SGHRS, CDR2 YFSETQ. This CDR3 contains 15 residues. Next came a second PCR, run for about 6 to 12 cycles, which used a sample-barcoded 5' primer along with a J-beta primer mix. The yield of each sample was at least 2.5 million CDR3-containing paired-end reads. TCRdb called the 5' RACE reads again in MiXCR, with one record for every CDR3 protein. The sample lists some 1.8 million distinct CDR3 sequences; about 39% were seen once. The authors extracted at least 5 micrograms of total RNA per sample.

The J gene is TRBJ2-5, the V gene TRBV5-1; D is unresolved. The source of this sequence is a human donor in good health. Sequenced sample: blood. CDR3 DNA: TGCGCCAGCAGCTTGGATGCAGGATACCAAGAGACCCAGTACTTC. Its translation is CASSLDAGYQETQYF. The complete variable domain, with remaining parts taken from reference TRBV5-1 and TRBJ2-5, reads KAGVTQTPRYLIKTRGQQVTLSCSPISGHRSVSWYQQTPGQGLQFLFEYFSETQRNKGNFPGRFSGRQFSNSRSEMNVSTLELGDSALYLCASSLDAGYQETQYFGPGTRLLVL.